One sample yielded the 19 T cell receptor beta chains listed below, sequenced in a study of OX40 agonist ivuxolimab in advanced cancers. Produced via immunoSEQ multiplex PCR; TCRdb's table is partial and in-frame only. The profile shows about 65,000 clones, approximately 90% of them singletons. Specimen: CD4+ or CD8+ T cells sorted from blood, collected in a trial of the OX40 agonist ivuxolimab. The origin of the receptors is an adult with an advanced solid tumor such as melanoma, head and neck, liver or kidney cancer.

V is TRBV5-1 and J is TRBJ2-3, with 7 bases fitting TRBD2. Trimming cost V 0 bases and J 2 bases; bases outside gene matches: 6. CDR3 length: 16 amino acids. Germline CDR1 reads SGHRS; CDR2 reads YFSETQ. The CDR3 spells CASSLEGGVATDTQYF. The CDR3 DNA reads as TGCGCCAGCAGCTTGGAGGGAGGGGTAGCCACAGATACGCAGTATTTT.

The CDR3 spells CASSAGTGKIRSGANVLTF. The CDR3 nucleotides read TGTGCCAGCAGCGCGGGGACAGGGAAGATCCGCTCTGGGGCCAACGTCCTGACTTTC. The rearrangement links TRBV9 to TRBJ2-6; 9 nucleotides match TRBD1. From germline, CDR1 is SGDLS and CDR2 YYNGEE. V trimming: 3 bases; J trimming: 0 bases; junction bases outside the gene matches: 10. There are 19 residues in the CDR3.

This clone was counted a few times. The chain couples TRBV7-3 to TRBJ1-6, with D perhaps TRBD1 (5 bases). CDR1 is SGHTA, CDR2 FQGTGA, per germline. The CDR3 contains 14 residues. V lost 2 bases, J lost 10 bases, and 12 bases lay in between. The CDR3 bases are TGTGCCAGCAGCTTAGGGCAGGGATACTCACCCCTCCACTTT. This gives the protein CASSLGQGYSPLHF. The whole variable domain, remainder taken from reference TRBV7-3 and TRBJ1-6, is GAGVSQTPSNKVTEKGKYVELRCDPISGHTALYWYRQSLGQGPEFLIYFQGTGAADDSGLPNDRFFAVRPEGSVSTLKIQRTERGDSAVYLCASSLGQGYSPLHFGNGTRLTVT.

This clone has a single count. This sequence joins TRBV6-1 and TRBJ1-4; no clear D. The germline gives CDR1 MNHNS, CDR2 SASEGT. The V end lost 1 base, the J end lost 4 bases, and 10 bases lay between the germline ends. CDR3 size: 15 residues. This chain's CDR3 is CASSEEGSYNEKLFF. CDR3 sequence (DNA): TGTGCCAGCAGTGAAGAGGGCAGTTATAATGAAAAACTGTTTTTT.

This chain joins TRBV7-9 and TRBJ2-7; D is ambiguous. Germline values: CDR1 SEHNR, CDR2 FQNEAQ (reference sequence). V shed 1 base and J shed 1 base, with 8 bases lying between them. The CDR3 spans 14 residues. The DNA of the CDR3 is TGTGCCAGCAGCTTAGAGGCTGCTTCCTACGAGCAGTACTTC. This codes for CASSLEAASYEQYF.

On this clone itself: The same CDR3 can be traced to other DNA sequences in this sample. V is TRBV30 and J is TRBJ2-2; D perhaps matches TRBD1 (6 bases). The CDR3 runs to 12 residues. CDR1 is GTSNPN and CDR2 is SVGIG in the germline V gene (reference sequence). V was clipped by 5 bases and J by 6 bases, with 10 bases between them. In nucleotides, the CDR3 is TGTGCCTGGGGTGAGGGGGCCGGGGAGCTGTTTTTT. Protein: CAWGEGAGELFF.

The gene calls are TRBV18 and TRBJ2-3; tentative D call: TRBD2 (6 bases). V dropped 4 bases and J dropped 1 base, with 6 bases sitting between them. Germline-derived CDR1 and CDR2 are KGHSH and LQKENI. The CDR3 has 13 residues. Written as DNA, the CDR3 is TGTGCCAGCTCACGGGGGGGCACAGATACGCAGTATTTT. Amino acids: CASSRGGTDTQYF.

The chain is built from TRBV6-5 and TRBJ2-6; D is undetermined. There are 14 residues in the CDR3. Germline V gene sequence: CDR1 MNHEY, CDR2 SVGAGI. Between the trimmed V and J ends, which lost 5 bases and 0 bases, there was a span of 5 bases. CDR3 protein: CASSKSSGANVLTF. CDR3 nucleotide sequence: TGTGCCAGCAGTAAGAGCTCTGGGGCCAACGTCCTGACTTTC.

The V and J genes are TRBV19 and TRBJ2-1; 11 bases agree with TRBD2. CDR3 length: 16 residues. With 8 bases clipped from V and 7 bases from J, the junction kept 13 bases outside the gene matches. Looked up from germline, CDR1 is LNHDA and CDR2 is SQIVND (reference sequence). CDR3 bases: TGTGCCAGTGGGCCTAGCGGGGGGAAAGCTGGTAATGAGCAGTTCTTC. It specifies CASGPSGGKAGNEQFF.

The chain couples TRBV28 to TRBJ2-1; 8 bases are shared with TRBD2. The V and J ends lost 4 bases and 0 bases, in that order; junction bases with no gene match: 5. CDR3 length: 16 residues. Germline CDR1 and CDR2: MDHEN and SYDVKM. The chain's CDR3 is CASSSLADFSYNEQFF. CDR3 sequence (DNA): TGTGCCAGCAGTTCACTAGCGGACTTCTCCTACAATGAGCAGTTCTTC.

This chain joins TRBV6-1 and TRBJ1-6; D is perhaps TRBD1 (5 bases). The germline gives CDR1 MNHNS, CDR2 SASEGT. Deletions cut 6 bases from V and 6 bases from J, with 15 bases between. The length of the CDR3 is 15 residues. The CDR3 sequence: CASSYGRAGNSPLHF. The CDR3 nucleotides read TGTGCCAGCAGCTACGGCAGGGCTGGTAATTCACCCCTCCACTTT.

This chain links TRBV5-6 with TRBJ1-1; D unclear. This CDR3 contains 13 residues. Trimming took off 1 base at V and 3 bases at J, with 7 bases between the two ends. Germline V CDR1 and CDR2: SGHDT, YYEEEE. DNA for the CDR3: TGTGCCAGCAGCTTGATGGCAGACACTGAAGCTTTCTTT. Amino acid sequence: CASSLMADTEAFF.

This clone was recorded only once. The rearrangement links TRBV5-1 to TRBJ2-7, with D possibly matching TRBD1 (5 bases). The CDR3 loop spans 16 amino acids. Trimming left V 4 bases short and J 5 bases short, with 22 bases between. In germline, CDR1 is SGHRS, CDR2 YFSETQ. The chain's CDR3 is CASSPGGQAFSNEQYF. The CDR3 region has the DNA TGCGCCAGCAGCCCCGGCGGACAAGCATTTTCAAACGAGCAGTACTTC.

This chain connects TRBV27 to TRBJ1-1; tentatively, D is TRBD1 (6 bases). Germline V gives CDR1 MNHEY, CDR2 SMNVEV (reference sequence). The CDR3 has 16 residues. V lost 2 bases and J lost 3, with 16 bases in between. CDR3 nucleotide sequence: TGTGCCAGCAGTTTAAGAGGGATGGGGGGCGACACTGAAGCTTTCTTT. Amino acid sequence: CASSLRGMGGDTEAFF.

The chain is built from TRBV19 and TRBJ1-5; 10 bases agree with TRBD1. The CDR3 runs to 17 residues. V lost 7 bases and J lost 5; bases outside the gene matches: 14. Germline V gene data show CDR1 as LNHDA and CDR2 as SQIVND (reference sequence). The CDR3 DNA follows: TGTGCCAGTACCGCCCCGGGACAGGGGAGCTTCCATCAGCCCCAGCATTTT. It specifies CASTAPGQGSFHQPQHF.

The chain employs TRBV19 and TRBJ2-7; TRBD1 agrees at 7 bases. Per the germline V gene, CDR1 is LNHDA and CDR2 is SQIVND (reference sequence). V lost 8 bases to trimming and J lost 5 bases; unmatched junction nucleotides: 6. This CDR3 contains 12 residues. The CDR3 loop reads CASHDRANEQYF. CDR3 nucleotides: TGTGCCAGTCATGACAGGGCCAACGAGCAGTACTTC.

V usage is TRBV19 and J usage is TRBJ1-2; tentative D call: TRBD1 (6 bases). CDR1 and CDR2 (germline): LNHDA, SQIVND (reference sequence). V was pared by 5 bases and J by 4 bases, with 11 bases between. The CDR3 totals 13 residues. CDR3 DNA sequence: TGTGCCAGTAGTGAGACAGGTTCCTATGGCTACACCTTC. Amino acid sequence: CASSETGSYGYTF.

The chain recombines TRBV4-1 with TRBJ1-2; possible D gene TRBD1, 5 bases. The CDR3 has 16 residues. From germline, CDR1 is MGHRA and CDR2 YSYEKL. V dropped 1 base and J dropped 3 bases, with 15 bases sitting between them. The CDR3 region has the DNA TGCGCCAGCAGCCAAGTTGGGGGGAGAACAGACTATGGCTACACCTTC. Protein product: CASSQVGGRTDYGYTF.

V is TRBV5-1 and J is TRBJ2-5; no clear D gene. Trimming removed 0 bases from V and 4 bases from J, with 13 bases in between. The germline V gene encodes CDR1 SGHRS and CDR2 YFSETQ. CDR3 length equals 15 residues. The CDR3 region is CASSLAAQNGETQYF. CDR3 sequence (DNA): TGCGCCAGCAGCTTGGCCGCCCAAAACGGAGAGACCCAGTACTTC.